The next 8 T cell receptor beta chains were all read from a single sample in a study of T-cell memory formation after mild COVID-19. TCRdb re-called the 5' RACE reads with MiXCR, one entry per CDR3 protein. The sample lists around 510,000 distinct CDR3 sequences; about 22% were seen once. Sequenced material: PBMCs or a T cell subset sorted from them (not recorded which). The receptors come from an adult woman who had mild COVID-19 (a few samples of this study predate the infection). Cell type and time point are not known.

The chain is built from TRBV4-3 and TRBJ2-3; 13 bases align to TRBD2. Germline CDR1 LGHNA, CDR2 YSLEER. With 4 bases clipped from V and 5 bases from J, the junction kept 6 bases outside the gene matches. This CDR3 is built from 16 residues. CDR3 in amino acids: CASSPGLAGKLDTQYF. CDR3 DNA sequence: TGCGCCAGCAGCCCGGGACTAGCGGGAAAATTAGATACGCAGTATTTT.

The rearrangement uses TRBV29-1 and TRBJ2-6; no definite D call. This CDR3 spans 15 amino acids. The V gene lost 0 bases and the J gene lost 5 bases, with 11 bases spanning the gap. The germline CDR1 and CDR2 sequences are SQVTM and ANQGSEA. CDR3 nucleotide sequence: TGCAGCGTTGAAGATATAGGGATATGGGCCAACGTCCTGACTTTC. It encodes CSVEDIGIWANVLTF.

The V and J genes are TRBV11-2 and TRBJ2-4, with D uncertain. The V and J ends lost 1 base and 9 bases respectively, with 16 bases between them. The CDR3 is 15 residues long. Per germline, CDR1 SGHAT and CDR2 FQNNGV. The CDR3 reads CASSLGSGSVGIQYF. In DNA form, the CDR3 reads TGTGCCAGCAGCTTAGGTTCCGGTTCCGTAGGCATTCAGTACTTC.

The genes are TRBV21-1 and TRBJ2-7; no check of the table's D call, TRBD2, against the DNA was made. TRBV21-1 is a recognized pseudogene. CDR3 length equals 14 residues. The CDR3: CASSRGTATYEQYV. The CDR3 nucleotides are TGTGCCAGCAGTCGGGGGACGGCCACCTACGAGCAGTACGTC.

The DNA for the CDR3 is TGCAGCGTTGGGGACGCTCAAGCTTTCTTT. Translation gives CSVGDAQAFF. This rearrangement joins TRBV29-1 to TRBJ1-1; TRBD1 is a possible D gene (5 bases). Trimming took 4 bases from V and 9 from J, leaving 9 bases between them. Germline CDR1 reads SQVTM; CDR2 reads ANQGSEA. CDR3 length: 10 amino acids.

This clonotype was recorded a few times. The chain employs TRBV24-1 and TRBJ2-1, with D perhaps matching TRBD2 (7 bases). This CDR3 has 18 amino acids. Germline CDR1 is KGHDR and CDR2 is SFDVKD. Deletions cut 5 bases from V and 4 bases from J, with 23 bases between. The CDR3 spells CATSGLGGGQGSYNEQFF. In DNA, the CDR3 is TGTGCCACCAGTGGCCTAGGGGGGGGGCAGGGGTCATACAATGAGCAGTTCTTC.

This sequence joins TRBV4-2 and TRBJ2-1; TRBD2 matches at 9 bases. Trimming removed 0 bases from V and 4 bases from J; junction bases left unmatched: 7. This CDR3 is 17 amino acids long. The germline V gene encodes CDR1 LGHNA and CDR2 YNFKEQ. The CDR3 is CASSQDPAGGPYNEQFF. In DNA, the CDR3 is TGTGCCAGCAGCCAAGATCCAGCGGGGGGACCTTACAATGAGCAGTTCTTC.

The J gene is TRBJ2-7, the V gene TRBV12-3 or TRBV12-4; maybe TRBD1 (6 bases). The CDR3 is 14 residues long. The germline V and J ends were trimmed by 4 bases and 2 bases, with 12 bases remaining between them. CDR3 sequence (DNA): TGTGCCAGCAGTTCGTACAGGGATACCTACGAGCAGTACTTC. Translation gives CASSSYRDTYEQYF.